The 8 T cell receptor beta chains given below trace back to one sample, sequenced in a study of shared T cell receptors in the human thymus (dated by TCRdb to about 2021). The library was prepared using the immunoSEQ multiplex PCR assay. Drawn from immuneACCESS, this table holds only the in-frame rearrangements with V and J called that TCRdb kept. Clones are partly lost; checked studies trace under half to an unresolved V gene and leave the rest unexplained. This sample gives over 350,000 clones in total; roughly 94% of them show up just once. Approximately 0.02% of the sample is in the top ten clones. Sequencing was performed on thymocytes. The receptors were gathered from a human donor.

This sequence joins TRBV6-5 and TRBJ1-2, with a weak D call TRBD1 (6 bases). The CDR3 spans 14 residues. Per the germline V gene, CDR1 is MNHEY and CDR2 is SVGAGI. Trimming took 4 bases from V and 7 from J, leaving 16 bases between them. CDR3 in DNA: TGTGCCAGCAGTTCTCAGGGGCGAGAGTTTGGCTACACCTTC. Protein sequence: CASSSQGREFGYTF.

The chain couples TRBV27 to TRBJ2-7; possibly TRBD2 for D (6 bases). The CDR3 length is 16 residues. In germline, CDR1 is MNHEY, CDR2 SMNVEV (reference sequence). V lost 6 bases, J lost 3 bases, and 21 bases lay in between. The CDR3 coding sequence is TGTGCCAGCAGAAACCCTAGCGCCAAGGGGTTCTACGAGCAGTACTTC. Protein product: CASRNPSAKGFYEQYF.

This clone was seen just once. V usage is TRBV28 and J usage is TRBJ1-1, with TRBD1 identical over 7 bases. The germline CDR1 and CDR2 sequences are MDHEN and SYDVKM. The ends lost 6 bases at V and 4 bases at J; junction bases unmatched: 32. The CDR3 totals 22 residues. The CDR3 here is CASSPPGVSRDSCPGGFTEAFF. CDR3 bases: TGTGCCAGCAGCCCTCCCGGGGTCTCCCGGGACAGCTGTCCAGGAGGATTCACTGAAGCTTTCTTT.

The chain uses TRBV29-1 and TRBJ2-1; the match to TRBD2 covers 9 bases. The V gene's germline CDR1 is SQVTM and CDR2 ANQGSEA. V was pared by 7 bases and J by 4 bases, with 14 bases of the junction left unmatched. The length of the CDR3 is 16 residues. The CDR3 sequence: CSAGLAFDRGYNEQFF. The CDR3 DNA reads TGCAGCGCCGGACTAGCGTTCGATCGTGGTTACAATGAGCAGTTCTTC.

The J gene is TRBJ2-7, the V gene TRBV15, with 7 bases fitting TRBD2. Looked up from germline, CDR1 is LNHNV and CDR2 is YYDKDF (reference sequence). The length of the CDR3 is 17 residues. J was trimmed by 0 bases and V by 1 base; bases with no gene match: 9. The CDR3 region has the DNA TGTGCCACCAGCAGAGTAGTCCGCGGGAGTTCCTCCTACGAGCAGTACTTC. Residues: CATSRVVRGSSSYEQYF.

The J gene is TRBJ2-7, the V gene TRBV27; 7 positions agree with TRBD2. V shed 4 bases and J 6 bases; nucleotides not matched to a gene: 9. CDR3 length: 14 residues. Germline V gene sequence: CDR1 MNHEY, CDR2 SMNVEV (reference sequence). CDR3 bases: TGTGCCAGCAGTTCCCGCCGAGGCGGGGGCGAGCAGTACTTC. It is translated as CASSSRRGGGEQYF.

This clone appeared once. The rearrangement joins TRBV4-1 to TRBJ1-5; 7 bases match TRBD1. This CDR3 region has 15 residues. The germline CDR1 and CDR2 sequences are MGHRA and YSYEKL. The junction had 1 base not matched to a gene; V was cut back by 0 bases and J by 2 bases. The CDR3 loop is CASSQDGQGNQPQHF. The DNA for the CDR3 is TGCGCCAGCAGCCAAGACGGACAGGGCAATCAGCCCCAGCATTTT.

V is TRBV28 and J is TRBJ1-4, with TRBD1 as a possible D gene (5 bases). CDR1 and CDR2 from the germline V gene are MDHEN and SYDVKM. V was shortened by 4 bases and J by 0 bases, with 12 bases between the two germline ends. The CDR3 has 16 residues. CDR3: CASSSRRGATNEKLFF. CDR3 sequence (DNA): TGTGCCAGCAGTTCGCGTCGGGGGGCAACTAATGAAAAACTGTTTTTT.